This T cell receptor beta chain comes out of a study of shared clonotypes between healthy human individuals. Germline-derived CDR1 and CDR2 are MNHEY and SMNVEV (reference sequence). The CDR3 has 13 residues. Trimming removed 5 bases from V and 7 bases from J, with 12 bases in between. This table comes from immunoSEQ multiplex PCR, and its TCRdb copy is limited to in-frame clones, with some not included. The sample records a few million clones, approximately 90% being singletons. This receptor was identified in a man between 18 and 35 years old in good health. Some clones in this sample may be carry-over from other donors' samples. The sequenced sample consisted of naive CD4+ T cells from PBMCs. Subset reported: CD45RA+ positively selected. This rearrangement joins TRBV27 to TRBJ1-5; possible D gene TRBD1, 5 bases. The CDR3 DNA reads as TGTGCCAGCAGTCCCATTAGGGGACAGCCCCAGCATTTT. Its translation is CASSPIRGQPQHF.